This entry is about one T cell receptor (beta chain). Its matching antigen is unknown. This CDR3 spans 15 amino acids. V was clipped by 0 bases and J by 3 bases; unmatched bases: 5. Germline values: CDR1 SGHNT, CDR2 YYREEE (reference sequence). The data derive from a study of shared clonotypes between healthy human individuals. Study in general: Serving as donors were a couple of women and a few men, whose ages spanned 18 to 49.

In the authors' workflow: ImmunoSEQ only sent back junction sequences with no quality scores, so filtering was done differently. The table came from immunoSEQ multiplex PCR; TCRdb's copy has only in-frame clones and leaves some out. V and J calls plus clone size are reproduced from that table; the DNA served to infer D and trimming. This sample has some 2,000,000 clones, with 85% to 95% found just once. Broader study findings: Naive CD4 clonotypes overlapped across a handful of donors at approximately 5%. Owing to a small donor count, the genetic and exposure-history diversity represented was limited.

The sequenced sample was naive CD4+ T cells sorted from blood. Subset given: CD45RA+ positively selected. The TCR was taken from a man younger than 30 in good health. The genes are TRBV5-4 and TRBJ2-7; TRBD1 aligns across 8 bases. The CDR3 spells CASSLAQDRVYEQYF. The CDR3 nucleotides read TGTGCCAGCAGCTTGGCCCAGGACAGGGTCTACGAGCAGTACTTC.